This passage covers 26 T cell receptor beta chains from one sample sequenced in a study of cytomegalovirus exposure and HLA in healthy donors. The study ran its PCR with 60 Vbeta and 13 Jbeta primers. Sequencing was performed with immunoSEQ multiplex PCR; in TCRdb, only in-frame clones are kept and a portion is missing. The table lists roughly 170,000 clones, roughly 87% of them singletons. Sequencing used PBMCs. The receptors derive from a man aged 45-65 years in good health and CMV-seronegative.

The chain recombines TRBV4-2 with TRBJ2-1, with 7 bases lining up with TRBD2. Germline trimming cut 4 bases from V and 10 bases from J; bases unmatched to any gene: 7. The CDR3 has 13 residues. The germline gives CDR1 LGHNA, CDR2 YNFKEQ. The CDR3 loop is CASSREGLGEQFF. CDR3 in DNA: TGTGCCAGCAGCCGGGAGGGCCTCGGGGAGCAGTTCTTC.

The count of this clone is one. This chain's CDR3 is CASSFKGAGEKLFF. Here the CDR3 DNA reads TGTGCCAGCAGCTTTAAGGGGGCGGGAGAAAAACTGTTTTTT. V gene TRBV7-2 combines with J gene TRBJ1-4, with 7 bases matching TRBD1. Germline V CDR1 and CDR2: SGHTA, FQGNSA. J was trimmed by 8 bases and V by 3 bases; bases with no gene match: 6. The CDR3 is made up of 14 amino acids. Full variable domain (missing parts from reference TRBV7-2 and TRBJ1-4): GAGVSQSPSNKVTEKGKDVELRCDPISGHTALYWYRQSLGQGLEFLIYFQGNSAPDKSGLPSDRFSAERTGGSVSTLTIQRTQQEDSAVYLCASSFKGAGEKLFFGSGTQLSVL.

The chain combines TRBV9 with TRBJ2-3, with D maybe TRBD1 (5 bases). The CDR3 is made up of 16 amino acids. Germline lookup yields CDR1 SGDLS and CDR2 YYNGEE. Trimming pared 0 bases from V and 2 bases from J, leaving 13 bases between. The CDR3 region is CASSVEGDRPTDTQYF. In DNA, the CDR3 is TGTGCCAGCAGCGTAGAAGGTGACAGACCCACAGATACGCAGTATTTT. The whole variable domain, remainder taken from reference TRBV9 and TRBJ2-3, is DSGVTQTPKHLITATGQRVTLRCSPRSGDLSVYWYQQSLDQGLQFLIQYYNGEERAKGNILERFSAQQFPDLHSELNLSSLELGDSALYFCASSVEGDRPTDTQYFGPGTRLTVL.

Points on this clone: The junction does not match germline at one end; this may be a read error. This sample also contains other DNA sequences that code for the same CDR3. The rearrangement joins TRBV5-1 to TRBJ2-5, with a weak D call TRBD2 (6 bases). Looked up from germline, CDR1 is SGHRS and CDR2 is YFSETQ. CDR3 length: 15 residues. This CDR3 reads CASSLPATSRETQYF. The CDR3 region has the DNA TGTGCCAGCAGCTTGCCGGCCACTAGCCGGGAGACCCAGTACTTC.

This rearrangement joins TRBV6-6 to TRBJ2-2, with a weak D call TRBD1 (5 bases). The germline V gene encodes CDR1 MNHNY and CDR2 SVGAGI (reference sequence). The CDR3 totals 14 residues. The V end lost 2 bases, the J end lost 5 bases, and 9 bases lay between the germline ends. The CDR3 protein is CASSYEAGTGELFF. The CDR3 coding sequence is TGTGCCAGCAGTTACGAAGCAGGGACCGGGGAGCTGTTTTTT.

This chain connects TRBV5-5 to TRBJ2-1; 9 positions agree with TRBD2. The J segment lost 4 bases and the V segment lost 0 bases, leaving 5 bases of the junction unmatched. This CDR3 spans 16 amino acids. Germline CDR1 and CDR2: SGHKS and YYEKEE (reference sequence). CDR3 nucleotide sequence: TGTGCCAGCAGCTTGGAAGAGACTAGCGGATACAATGAGCAGTTCTTC. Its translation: CASSLEETSGYNEQFF. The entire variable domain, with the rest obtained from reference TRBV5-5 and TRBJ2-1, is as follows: DAGVTQSPTHLIKTRGQQVTLRCSPISGHKSVSWYQQVLGQGPQFIFQYYEKEERGRGNFPDRFSARQFPNYSSELNVNALLLGDSALYLCASSLEETSGYNEQFFGPGTRLTVL.

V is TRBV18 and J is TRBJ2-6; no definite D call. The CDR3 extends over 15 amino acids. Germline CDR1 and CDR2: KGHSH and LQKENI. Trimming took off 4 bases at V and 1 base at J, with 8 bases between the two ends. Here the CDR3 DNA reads TGTGCCAGCTCACAAACAGATTCTGGGGCCAACGTCCTGACTTTC. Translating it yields CASSQTDSGANVLTF.

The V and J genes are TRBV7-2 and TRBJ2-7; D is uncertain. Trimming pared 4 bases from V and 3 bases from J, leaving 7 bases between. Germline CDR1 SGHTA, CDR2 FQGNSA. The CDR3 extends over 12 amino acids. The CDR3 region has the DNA TGTGCCAGCAGCTCATCCTACTACGAGCAGTACTTC. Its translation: CASSSSYYEQYF.

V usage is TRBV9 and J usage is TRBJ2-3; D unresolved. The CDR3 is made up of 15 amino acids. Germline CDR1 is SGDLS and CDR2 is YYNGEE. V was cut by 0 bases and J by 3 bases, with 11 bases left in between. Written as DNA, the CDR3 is TGTGCCAGCAGCGTAGTGCACCTCGGGACAGATACGCAGTATTTT. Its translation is CASSVVHLGTDTQYF. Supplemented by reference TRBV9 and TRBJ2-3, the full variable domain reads DSGVTQTPKHLITATGQRVTLRCSPRSGDLSVYWYQQSLDQGLQFLIQYYNGEERAKGNILERFSAQQFPDLHSELNLSSLELGDSALYFCASSVVHLGTDTQYFGPGTRLTVL.

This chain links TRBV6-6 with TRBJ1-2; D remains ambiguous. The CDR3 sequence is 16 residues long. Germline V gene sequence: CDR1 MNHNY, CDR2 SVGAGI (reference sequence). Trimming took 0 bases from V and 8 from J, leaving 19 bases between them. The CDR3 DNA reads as TGTGCCAGCAGTTACTCGAAAAGGGTCCCGGAGGGCGGCTACACCTTC. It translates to CASSYSKRVPEGGYTF.

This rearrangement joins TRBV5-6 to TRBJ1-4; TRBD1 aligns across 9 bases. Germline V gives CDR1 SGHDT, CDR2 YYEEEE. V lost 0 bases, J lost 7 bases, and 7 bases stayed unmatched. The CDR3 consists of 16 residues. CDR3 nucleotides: TGTGCCAGCAGCTTGGTGTCGGGACAGGGCCTTGAAAAACTGTTTTTT. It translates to CASSLVSGQGLEKLFF.

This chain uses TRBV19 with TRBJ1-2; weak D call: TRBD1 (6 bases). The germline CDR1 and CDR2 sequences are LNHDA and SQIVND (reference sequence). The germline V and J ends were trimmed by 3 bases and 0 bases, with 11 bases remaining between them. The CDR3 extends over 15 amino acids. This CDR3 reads CASSIRTAPNYGYTF. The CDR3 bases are TGTGCCAGTAGTATTCGGACAGCACCTAACTATGGCTACACCTTC.

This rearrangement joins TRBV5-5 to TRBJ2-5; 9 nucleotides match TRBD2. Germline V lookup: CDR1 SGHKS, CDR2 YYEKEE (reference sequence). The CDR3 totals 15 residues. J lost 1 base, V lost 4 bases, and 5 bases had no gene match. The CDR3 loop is CASSTRLAVQETQYF. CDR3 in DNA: TGTGCCAGCAGCACAAGACTAGCGGTCCAAGAGACCCAGTACTTC.

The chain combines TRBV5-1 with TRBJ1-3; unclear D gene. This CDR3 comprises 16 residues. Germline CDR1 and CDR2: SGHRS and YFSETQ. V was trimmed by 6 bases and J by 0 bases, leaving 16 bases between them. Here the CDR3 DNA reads TGCGCCAGCAACTCAATACGGGGAGGCTCTGGAAACACCATATATTTT. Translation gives CASNSIRGGSGNTIYF.

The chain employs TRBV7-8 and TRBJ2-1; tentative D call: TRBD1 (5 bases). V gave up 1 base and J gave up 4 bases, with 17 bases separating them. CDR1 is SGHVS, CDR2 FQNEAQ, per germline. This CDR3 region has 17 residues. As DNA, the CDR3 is TGTGCCAGCAGCTTAGATGGGCGGACACCTCCTTACAATGAGCAGTTCTTC. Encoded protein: CASSLDGRTPPYNEQFF.

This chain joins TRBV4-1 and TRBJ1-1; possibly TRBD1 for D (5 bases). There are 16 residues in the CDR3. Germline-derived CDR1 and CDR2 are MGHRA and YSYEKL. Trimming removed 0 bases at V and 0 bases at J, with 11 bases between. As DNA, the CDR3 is TGCGCCAGCAGCCAAGAGGCACAGGTCGTGAACACTGAAGCTTTCTTT. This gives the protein CASSQEAQVVNTEAFF.

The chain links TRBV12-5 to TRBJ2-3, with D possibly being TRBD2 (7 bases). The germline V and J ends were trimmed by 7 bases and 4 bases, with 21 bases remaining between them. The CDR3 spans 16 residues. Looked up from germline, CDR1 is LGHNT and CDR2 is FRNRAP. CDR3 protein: CASARSGGGAADTQYF. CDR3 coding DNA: TGTGCTAGTGCTCGCTCAGGTGGGGGGGCCGCAGATACGCAGTATTTT.

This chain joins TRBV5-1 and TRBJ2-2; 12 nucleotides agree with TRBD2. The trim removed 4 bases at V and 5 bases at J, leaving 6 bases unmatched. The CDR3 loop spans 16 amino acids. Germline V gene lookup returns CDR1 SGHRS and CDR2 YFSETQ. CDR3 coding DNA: TGCGCCAGCAGCAGAACTAGCGGGGGGAATACCGGGGAGCTGTTTTTT. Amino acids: CASSRTSGGNTGELFF.

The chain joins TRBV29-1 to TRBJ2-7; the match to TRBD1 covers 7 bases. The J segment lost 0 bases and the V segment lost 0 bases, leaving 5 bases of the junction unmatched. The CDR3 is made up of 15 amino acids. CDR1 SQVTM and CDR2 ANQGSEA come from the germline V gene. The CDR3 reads CSVEDLRGSSYEQYF. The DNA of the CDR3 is TGCAGCGTTGAAGACCTCAGGGGGAGCTCCTACGAGCAGTACTTC.

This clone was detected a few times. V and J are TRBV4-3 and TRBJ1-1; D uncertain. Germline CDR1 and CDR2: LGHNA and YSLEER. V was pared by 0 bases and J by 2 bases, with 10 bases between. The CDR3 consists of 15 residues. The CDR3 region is CASSQESRSNTEAFF. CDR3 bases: TGCGCCAGCAGCCAAGAGTCCCGTAGCAACACTGAAGCTTTCTTT.

The CDR3 bases are TGTGCCAGCAGAGTGGGGCCGGTTGGCACTTATAGCAATCAGCCCCAGCATTTT. It encodes CASRVGPVGTYSNQPQHF. V and J are TRBV6-4 and TRBJ1-5, with a possible D match to TRBD1 (5 bases). The CDR3 extends over 18 amino acids. Trimming took 6 bases from V and 0 from J, leaving 21 bases between them. Germline CDR1 is MRHNA and CDR2 is SNTAGT.

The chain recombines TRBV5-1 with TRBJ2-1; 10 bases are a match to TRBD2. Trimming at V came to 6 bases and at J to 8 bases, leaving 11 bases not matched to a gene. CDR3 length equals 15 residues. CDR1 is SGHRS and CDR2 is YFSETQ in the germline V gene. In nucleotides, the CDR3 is TGCGCCAGCACCCCGACTAGCGGGCTAGGCGATGAGCAGTTCTTC. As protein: CASTPTSGLGDEQFF.

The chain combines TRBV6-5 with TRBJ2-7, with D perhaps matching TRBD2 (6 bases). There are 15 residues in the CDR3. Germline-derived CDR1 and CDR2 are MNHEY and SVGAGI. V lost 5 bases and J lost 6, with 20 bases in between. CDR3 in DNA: TGTGCCAGCAGTCCTGACCGTCGGGAGCAGGGCGAGCAGTACTTC. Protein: CASSPDRREQGEQYF.

The CDR3 sequence: CATWNRQGLSYEQYF. In nucleotides, the CDR3 is TGTGCCACCTGGAATAGACAGGGTCTGTCCTACGAGCAGTACTTC. V and J are TRBV6-6 and TRBJ2-7; 7 bases are shared with TRBD1. The CDR3 consists of 15 residues. Unmatched junction bases numbered 13, after V lost 10 bases and J lost 1 base. Germline CDR1 is MNHNY and CDR2 is SVGAGI (reference sequence).

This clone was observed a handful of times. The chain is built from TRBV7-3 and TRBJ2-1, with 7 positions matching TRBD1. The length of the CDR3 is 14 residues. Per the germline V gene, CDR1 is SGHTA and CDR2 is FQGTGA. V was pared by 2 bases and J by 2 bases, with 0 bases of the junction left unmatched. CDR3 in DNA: TGTGCCAGCAGCTTAGGGACAGCCTACAATGAGCAGTTCTTC. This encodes CASSLGTAYNEQFF.

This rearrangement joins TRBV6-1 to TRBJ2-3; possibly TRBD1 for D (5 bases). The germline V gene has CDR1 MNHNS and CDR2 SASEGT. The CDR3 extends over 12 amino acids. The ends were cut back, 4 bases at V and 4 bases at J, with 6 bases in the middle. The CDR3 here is CASSGGADTQYF. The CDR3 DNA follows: TGTGCCAGCAGTGGGGGCGCAGATACGCAGTATTTT.